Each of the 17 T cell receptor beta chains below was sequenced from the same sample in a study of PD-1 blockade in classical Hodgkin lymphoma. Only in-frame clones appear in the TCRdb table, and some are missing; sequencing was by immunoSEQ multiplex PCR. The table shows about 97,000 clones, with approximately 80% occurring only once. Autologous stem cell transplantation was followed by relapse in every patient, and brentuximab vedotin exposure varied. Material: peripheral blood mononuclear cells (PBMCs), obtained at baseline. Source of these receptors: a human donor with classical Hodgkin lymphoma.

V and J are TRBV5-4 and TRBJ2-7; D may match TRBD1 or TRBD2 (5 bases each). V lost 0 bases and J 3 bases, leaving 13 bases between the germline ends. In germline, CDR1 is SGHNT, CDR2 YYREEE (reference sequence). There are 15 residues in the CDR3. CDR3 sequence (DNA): TGTGCCAGCAGCTTGGTGGGACGAGGACTCTACGAGCAGTACTTC. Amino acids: CASSLVGRGLYEQYF.

The CDR3 nucleotides read TGCAGCGTTAGAGGGTCTAGCATCGACAATGAGCAGTTCTTC. It specifies CSVRGSSIDNEQFF. The chain employs TRBV29-1 and TRBJ2-1; weak D call: TRBD2 (5 bases). Trimming stripped 5 bases from V and 5 bases from J, with 16 bases between. Germline V gives CDR1 SQVTM, CDR2 ANQGSEA. The CDR3 has 14 residues.

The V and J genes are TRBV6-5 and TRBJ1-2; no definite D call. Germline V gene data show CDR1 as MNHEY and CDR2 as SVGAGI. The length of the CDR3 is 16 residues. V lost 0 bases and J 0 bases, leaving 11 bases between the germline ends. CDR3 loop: CASSYSGSLPNYGYTF. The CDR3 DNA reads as TGTGCCAGCAGTTACTCAGGCAGCCTCCCTAACTATGGCTACACCTTC.

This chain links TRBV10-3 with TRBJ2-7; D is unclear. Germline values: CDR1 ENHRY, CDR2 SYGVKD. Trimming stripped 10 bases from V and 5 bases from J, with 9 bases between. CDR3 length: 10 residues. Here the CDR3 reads CATGVHEQYF. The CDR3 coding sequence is TGTGCCACCGGCGTCCACGAGCAGTACTTC.

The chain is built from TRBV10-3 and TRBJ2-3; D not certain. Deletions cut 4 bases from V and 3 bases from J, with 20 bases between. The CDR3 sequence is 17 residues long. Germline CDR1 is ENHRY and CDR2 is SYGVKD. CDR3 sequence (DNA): TGTGCCATCAGTGGACTTACCGGAATGATCCAAACAGATACGCAGTATTTT. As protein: CAISGLTGMIQTDTQYF.

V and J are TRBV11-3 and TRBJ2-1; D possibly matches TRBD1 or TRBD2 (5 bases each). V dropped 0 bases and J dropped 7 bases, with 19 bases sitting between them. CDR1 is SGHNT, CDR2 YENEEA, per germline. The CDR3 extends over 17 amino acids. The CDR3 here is CASSLDLGTSGSNEQFF. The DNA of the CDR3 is TGTGCCAGCAGCTTAGATTTAGGGACGTCGGGCTCTAATGAGCAGTTCTTC.

CDR3 amino acids: CASNPPRGGDEHQPQHF. CDR3 bases: TGTGCCAGCAACCCCCCTCGGGGGGGGGATGAGCATCAGCCCCAGCATTTT. The chain is built from TRBV5-6 and TRBJ1-5; weak D call: TRBD1 (5 bases). The CDR3 runs 17 residues. V gave up 6 bases and J gave up 5 bases, with 24 bases separating them. The V gene's germline CDR1 is SGHDT and CDR2 YYEEEE.

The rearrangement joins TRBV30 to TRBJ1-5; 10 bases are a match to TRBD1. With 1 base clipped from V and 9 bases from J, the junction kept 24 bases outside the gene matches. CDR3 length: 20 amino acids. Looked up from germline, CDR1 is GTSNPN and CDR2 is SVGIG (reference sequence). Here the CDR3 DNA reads TGTGCCTGGAGTGCCTCTAGCGGACCGGGACAGGGGCGCCGAGGGGGGCCCCAGCATTTT. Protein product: CAWSASSGPGQGRRGGPQHF. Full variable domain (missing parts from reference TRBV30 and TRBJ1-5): SQTIHQWPATLVQPVGSPLSLECTVEGTSNPNLYWYRQAAGRGLQLLFYSVGIGQISSEVPQNLSASRPQDRQFILSSKKLLLSDSGFYLCAWSASSGPGQGRRGGPQHFGDGTRLSIL.

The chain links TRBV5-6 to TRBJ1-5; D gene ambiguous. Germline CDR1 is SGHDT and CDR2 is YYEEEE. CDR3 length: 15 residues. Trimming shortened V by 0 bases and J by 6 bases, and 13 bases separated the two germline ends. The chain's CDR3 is CASSLGGTMGQPQHF. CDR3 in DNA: TGTGCCAGCAGCTTGGGAGGAACAATGGGTCAGCCCCAGCATTTT.

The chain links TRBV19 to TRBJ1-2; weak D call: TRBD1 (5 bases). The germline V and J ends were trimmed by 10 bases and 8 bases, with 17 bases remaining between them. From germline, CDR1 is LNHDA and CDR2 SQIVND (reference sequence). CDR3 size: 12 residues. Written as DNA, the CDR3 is TGTGCCACCCCATCGACAGAAAAAGGCTACACCTTC. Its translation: CATPSTEKGYTF.

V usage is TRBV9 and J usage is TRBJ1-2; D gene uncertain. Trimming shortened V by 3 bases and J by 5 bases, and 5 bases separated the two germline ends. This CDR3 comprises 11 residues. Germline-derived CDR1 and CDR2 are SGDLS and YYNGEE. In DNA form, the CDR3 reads TGTGCCAGCAGCGAGGGATATGGCTACACCTTC. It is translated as CASSEGYGYTF. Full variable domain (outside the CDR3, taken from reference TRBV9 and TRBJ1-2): DSGVTQTPKHLITATGQRVTLRCSPRSGDLSVYWYQQSLDQGLQFLIQYYNGEERAKGNILERFSAQQFPDLHSELNLSSLELGDSALYFCASSEGYGYTFGSGTRLTVV.

The CDR3, as DNA: TGTGCCAGCAGTTCGGGACTCTCCTATGGCTACACCTTC. Its translation: CASSSGLSYGYTF. This sequence joins TRBV6-5 and TRBJ1-2; D might be TRBD1 (5 bases). V lost 4 bases and J lost 4, with 10 bases in between. This CDR3 has 13 residues. Germline CDR1 reads MNHEY; CDR2 reads SVGAGI.

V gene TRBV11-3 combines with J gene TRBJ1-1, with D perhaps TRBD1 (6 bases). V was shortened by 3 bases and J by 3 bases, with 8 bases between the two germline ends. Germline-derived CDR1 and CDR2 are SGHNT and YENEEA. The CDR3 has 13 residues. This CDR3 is CASSLTGYTEAFF. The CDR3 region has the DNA TGTGCCAGCAGCTTGACAGGCTACACTGAAGCTTTCTTT. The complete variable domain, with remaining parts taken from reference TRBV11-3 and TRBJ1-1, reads EAGVVQSPRYKIIEKKQPVAFWCNPISGHNTLYWYLQNLGQGPELLIRYENEEAVDDSQLPKDRFSAERLKGVDSTLKIQPAELGDSAVYLCASSLTGYTEAFFGQGTRLTVV.

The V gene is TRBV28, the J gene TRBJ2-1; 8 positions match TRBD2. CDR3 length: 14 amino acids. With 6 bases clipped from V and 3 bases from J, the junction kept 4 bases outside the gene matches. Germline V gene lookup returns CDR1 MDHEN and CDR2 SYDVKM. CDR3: CASRREGRYNEQFF. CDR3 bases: TGTGCCAGCAGACGGGAGGGCCGCTACAATGAGCAGTTCTTC.

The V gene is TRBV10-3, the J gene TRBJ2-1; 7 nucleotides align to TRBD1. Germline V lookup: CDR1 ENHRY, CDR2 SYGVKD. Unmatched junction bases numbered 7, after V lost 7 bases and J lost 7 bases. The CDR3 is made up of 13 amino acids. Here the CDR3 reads CAITGTALNEQFF. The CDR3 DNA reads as TGTGCCATCACTGGGACAGCGCTGAATGAGCAGTTCTTC.

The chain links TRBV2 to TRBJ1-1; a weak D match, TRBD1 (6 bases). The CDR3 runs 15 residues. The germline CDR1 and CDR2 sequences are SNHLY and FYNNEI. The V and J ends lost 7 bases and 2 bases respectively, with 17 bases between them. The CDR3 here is CASKKAAGDNTEAFF. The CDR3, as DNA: TGTGCCAGCAAGAAGGCGGCAGGGGACAACACTGAAGCTTTCTTT.

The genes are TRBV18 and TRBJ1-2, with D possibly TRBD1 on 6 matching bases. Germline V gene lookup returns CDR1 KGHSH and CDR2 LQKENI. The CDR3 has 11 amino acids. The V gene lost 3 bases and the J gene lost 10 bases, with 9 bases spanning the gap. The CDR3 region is CASSPGQIYTF. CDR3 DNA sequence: TGTGCCAGCTCACCCGGACAGATCTACACCTTC.